This T cell receptor beta chain was observed in a study of type 1 regulatory T cells. Per germline, CDR1 MNHEY and CDR2 SMNVEV (reference sequence). The CDR3 sequence is 16 residues long. The trim removed 2 bases at V and 9 bases at J, leaving 10 bases unmatched. Each CDR3 protein is one row after TCRdb ran MiXCR on the reads. The data show 90,000 to 100,000 distinct CDR3 sequences, around a third seen once. This receptor was obtained from a human donor in good health. This chain uses TRBV27 with TRBJ2-1; 10 positions agree with TRBD2. What was sequenced was CD4+ T cells, either the whole sample or a sorted fraction (not recorded which). Here the CDR3 reads CASSLSRASGSSEQFF. For the CDR3, the DNA is TGTGCCAGCAGTTTAAGTCGGGCTAGCGGGAGCTCTGAGCAGTTCTTC.